These T cell receptor beta chains were read from a single sample in a study of CD8 T cells in ankylosing spondylitis. In TCRdb, the 5' RACE reads were re-called with MiXCR into one record per CDR3 protein. Of about 310,000 distinct CDR3 sequences listed, about 20% were seen once; the top ten hold roughly 3.4%. The sample was blood, either unsorted or a sorted T cell fraction (not recorded which). The receptors stem from a female donor with ankylosing spondylitis or in good health (not recorded which). Each CDR3 is given with its conserved first and last residue. The order of the fields is J gene, clone size, D gene, V gene, CDR3 DNA, CDR3 protein. A D gene is named only where the DNA matches it firmly. Some rows have no size entry. The others give once, few or many, or a class for an expanded clone.

J gene: TRBJ2-3; clone size: .; D gene: .; V gene: TRBV20-1; CDR3 DNA: TGCAGTGCCCCAGGATGGGTTAGCACAGATACGCAGTATTTT; CDR3 protein: CSAPGWVSTDTQYF
J gene: TRBJ1-1; clone size: once; D gene: .; V gene: TRBV2; CDR3 DNA: TGTGCCAGCAGTGGCAGGGTTGACACTGAAGCTTTCTTT; CDR3 protein: CASSGRVDTEAFF
J gene: TRBJ2-1; clone size: few; D gene: TRBD2; V gene: TRBV5-1; CDR3 DNA: TGCGCCAGCAGCGTACTAGCGGGACAAAACAATGAGCAGTTCTTC; CDR3 protein: CASSVLAGQNNEQFF
J gene: TRBJ2-2; clone size: .; D gene: TRBD2; V gene: TRBV4-2; CDR3 DNA: TGTGCCAGCAGCCAGGGACTAGCGGGATTAGTCGCCGGGGAGCTGTTTTTT; CDR3 protein: CASSQGLAGLVAGELFF
J gene: TRBJ2-1; clone size: .; D gene: .; V gene: TRBV3-1; CDR3 DNA: TGTGCCAGCAGACTGAGGGAGTCTGAAGTCGATGAGCAGTTCTTC; CDR3 protein: CASRLRESEVDEQFF
J gene: TRBJ2-1; clone size: .; D gene: .; V gene: TRBV15; CDR3 DNA: TGTGCCACCAGCAGACCCCTTGGCAGGTACAATGAGCAGTTCTTC; CDR3 protein: CATSRPLGRYNEQFF
J gene: TRBJ2-2; clone size: few; D gene: TRBD2; V gene: TRBV12-3/TRBV12-4; CDR3 DNA: TGTGCCAGCAGTTTAGAACTAGCGGGAGGATTTAACGGGGAGCTGTTTTTT; CDR3 protein: CASSLELAGGFNGELFF
J gene: TRBJ1-4; clone size: .; D gene: .; V gene: TRBV7-2; CDR3 DNA: TGTGCCAGCAGCCCCCGGGCCCCGTTAATGGGGAATGAAAAACTGTTTTTT; CDR3 protein: CASSPRAPLMGNEKLFF
J gene: TRBJ2-3; clone size: .; D gene: TRBD2; V gene: TRBV11-2; CDR3 DNA: TGTGCCAGCAGCCCCTTCCCTGGGACTAGCGGGAGGGTGGGAAATACGCAGTATTTT; CDR3 protein: CASSPFPGTSGRVGNTQYF
J gene: TRBJ2-1; clone size: many; D gene: TRBD2; V gene: TRBV29-1; CDR3 DNA: TGCAGCGTCCAAGCGGGAGGTGATGAGCAGTTCTTC; CDR3 protein: CSVQAGGDEQFF
J gene: TRBJ2-1; clone size: few; D gene: .; V gene: TRBV4-2; CDR3 DNA: TGTGCCAGCAGCCAAGTTCGAGCGAGCAGCTCCTACAATGAGCAGTTCTTC; CDR3 protein: CASSQVRASSSYNEQFF
J gene: TRBJ2-5; clone size: many; D gene: .; V gene: TRBV20-1; CDR3 DNA: TGCAGTGCTGCCCGGTACCAAGAGACCCAGTACTTC; CDR3 protein: CSAARYQETQYF
J gene: TRBJ2-5; clone size: .; D gene: TRBD2; V gene: TRBV7-7; CDR3 DNA: TGTGCCAGCAGTAACAGCGGGGTTCGGGACCAAGAGACCCAGTACTTC; CDR3 protein: CASSNSGVRDQETQYF
J gene: TRBJ2-5; clone size: .; D gene: .; V gene: TRBV6-6; CDR3 DNA: TGTGCCAGCAGTTACGTGGAGACCCAGTACTTC; CDR3 protein: CASSYVETQYF
J gene: TRBJ2-7; clone size: few; D gene: .; V gene: TRBV18; CDR3 DNA: TGTGCCAGCTCGCCGGGCCCCCGAGTCTCGGGGGACAAGGGGCAGTACTTC; CDR3 protein: CASSPGPRVSGDKGQYF
J gene: TRBJ2-3; clone size: few; D gene: .; V gene: TRBV10-3; CDR3 DNA: TGTGCCATCATGGCGGGACCCACAGATACGCAGTATTTT; CDR3 protein: CAIMAGPTDTQYF